This entry features one T cell receptor beta chain sequence. What it recognizes is unknown. Germline lookup yields CDR1 SGHRS and CDR2 YFSETQ. This CDR3 is 13 amino acids long. The ends were cut back, 1 base at V and 5 bases at J, with 9 bases in the middle. Method: immunoSEQ multiplex PCR; TCRdb's copy keeps in-frame clones and lacks some. This table holds under 70,000 clones, about 71% found once. ViraFEST assay sequencing came after antigen-specific CD4+ T cells were expanded with viral peptide pools. Following 10 days of culture, CD4+ T cells were isolated. No vaccinee had earlier SARS-CoV-2 infection, and nucleocapsid antibodies were negative. The sample originates from a study of vaccination effects on CD4 cells after COVID-19. In the study overall: Each participant received a vaccine that was either BNT162b2 or mRNA-1273, given as two doses. Study-level findings and limits: The study had few convalescent patients and no early post-infection timepoints. Clones from infection and from vaccination both contracted markedly late after vaccination.

The TCR originated in a human donor who received a COVID-19 vaccine. The rearrangement links TRBV5-1 to TRBJ2-5; perhaps TRBD2 as D (5 bases). Sequenced material: CD4+ T cells from PBMCs cultured with HCoV-OC43 spike peptides, taken before COVID-19 vaccination. Documented subset: HCoV-OC43 spike overlapping peptide pool stimulation. The CDR3 here is CASSLFSVETQYF. The CDR3 DNA sequence: TGCGCCAGCAGCTTGTTTAGCGTGGAGACCCAGTACTTC. The variable domain in full, with the rest retrieved from reference TRBV5-1 and TRBJ2-5, is KAGVTQTPRYLIKTRGQQVTLSCSPISGHRSVSWYQQTPGQGLQFLFEYFSETQRNKGNFPGRFSGRQFSNSRSEMNVSTLELGDSALYLCASSLFSVETQYFGPGTRLLVL.